Presented here are 18 T cell receptor beta chains from one specimen sequenced in a study of T cells in Graves' hyperthyroidism and ophthalmopathy. Amplification of TCR beta CDR3 regions used RNA as the template. First-round RT-PCR targeting the TCR CDR3 was performed with the HTBI primer set. MiXCR, applied by TCRdb to the multiplex PCR reads, yields one record per CDR3 protein. The sample holds about 570,000 distinct CDR3 sequences, 46% seen once. The sample comprised peripheral blood or thyroid tissue (not recorded which). The receptors shown here come from an adult woman with Graves' disease, either hyperthyroidism or ophthalmopathy (not recorded which).

This clonotype appeared many times. V gene TRBV7-9 combines with J gene TRBJ1-3, with D maybe TRBD1 (5 bases). V was pared by 5 bases and J by 0 bases, with 11 bases between. Germline CDR1 SEHNR, CDR2 FQNEAQ (reference sequence). The CDR3 is 15 residues long. Written as DNA, the CDR3 is TGTGCCAGCAGCATCACCGGGACCTCTGGAAACACCATATATTTT. Its protein is CASSITGTSGNTIYF.

This clonotype was seen many times. The rearrangement uses TRBV4-1 and TRBJ2-6, with D unresolved. Germline V lookup: CDR1 MGHRA, CDR2 YSYEKL. The CDR3 spans 14 residues. V was pared by 5 bases and J by 3 bases, with 8 bases between. The CDR3 protein is CASSTPGGANVLTF. The DNA of the CDR3 is TGCGCCAGCAGCACACCCGGTGGGGCCAACGTCCTGACTTTC.

This clonotype was counted between two and nine times. The chain links TRBV2 to TRBJ2-1; maybe TRBD2 (6 bases). The CDR3 is made up of 14 amino acids. The germline V gene has CDR1 SNHLY and CDR2 FYNNEI. V dropped 6 bases and J dropped 7 bases, with 16 bases sitting between them. In DNA, the CDR3 is TGTGCCAGCAGCGGAGGTAGAGGGAGGAATGAGCAGTTCTTC. Encoded protein: CASSGGRGRNEQFF.

In its sample, this clonotype was seen many times. The chain recombines TRBV7-9 with TRBJ1-2; a possible D gene is TRBD1 (6 bases). Trimming removed 4 bases at V and 4 bases at J, with 10 bases between. This CDR3 comprises 13 residues. Germline values: CDR1 SEHNR, CDR2 FQNEAQ (reference sequence). The CDR3 DNA follows: TGTGCCAGCAGCTCGGGGGCTACCTATGGCTACACCTTC. This codes for CASSSGATYGYTF. The variable domain in full, with the rest retrieved from reference TRBV7-9 and TRBJ1-2, is DTGVSQNPRHKITKRGQNVTFRCDPISEHNRLYWYRQTLGQGPEFLTYFQNEAQLEKSRLLSDRFSAERPKGSFSTLEIQRTEQGDSAMYLCASSSGATYGYTFGSGTRLTVV.

This chain joins TRBV2 and TRBJ2-7; no definite D call. CDR3 length: 11 amino acids. Germline lookup yields CDR1 SNHLY and CDR2 FYNNEI. The V gene lost 5 bases and the J gene lost 9 bases, with 11 bases spanning the gap. Here the CDR3 DNA reads TGTGCCAGCAGTACCGGACCACGGCAGTACTTC. Translated: CASSTGPRQYF.

This clonotype was recorded at least ten times. This chain links TRBV20-1 with TRBJ1-5, with TRBD1 identical over 8 bases. The trim removed 5 bases at V and 3 bases at J, leaving 6 bases unmatched. CDR1 and CDR2 from the germline V gene are DFQATT and SNEGSKA (reference sequence). The CDR3 is 14 residues long. The CDR3 region is CSALDRDFNQPQHF. CDR3 DNA: TGCAGTGCTCTGGACAGGGACTTCAATCAGCCCCAGCATTTT.

This sequence joins TRBV15 and TRBJ1-5, with a tentative D call TRBD1 (6 bases). CDR1 and CDR2 from the germline V gene are LNHNV and YYDKDF (reference sequence). The V end was cut by 1 base, the J end by 6 bases, with 19 bases between. The CDR3 runs 17 residues. CDR3 nucleotides: TGTGCCACCAGCAGAGCCCTAAAGGAACAGGGAGGTCAGCCCCAGCATTTT. Residues: CATSRALKEQGGQPQHF.

The gene calls are TRBV7-9 and TRBJ1-1, with D perhaps matching TRBD1 (5 bases). The CDR3 runs to 15 residues. Between the trimmed V and J ends, which lost 6 bases and 0 bases, there was a span of 14 bases. From germline, CDR1 is SEHNR and CDR2 FQNEAQ (reference sequence). The CDR3 loop reads CASRGGGHLNTEAFF. CDR3 sequence (DNA): TGTGCCAGCAGGGGGGGAGGACACCTGAACACTGAAGCTTTCTTT.

As concerns this clonotype: The CDR3 does not end in the conserved phenylalanine or tryptophan, so this is likely a read error. V and J are TRBV5-1 and TRBJ1-2; D gene unclear. V lost 4 bases to trimming and J lost 4 bases, with 17 bases between them. Germline CDR1 reads SGHRS; CDR2 reads YFSETQ. The CDR3 is 15 amino acids. The CDR3, as DNA: TGCGCCAGCAGCCTCGTCGAACCGGGCCGCTATGGCTACACCCTC. This codes for CASSLVEPGRYGYTL.

The gene calls are TRBV7-6 and TRBJ1-6; D is possibly TRBD1 (6 bases). The CDR3 consists of 14 residues. CDR1 is SGHVS and CDR2 is FNYEAQ in the germline V gene. V lost 9 bases to trimming and J lost 6 bases, with 15 bases between them. The chain's CDR3 is CASSRGQTNSPLHF. The DNA for the CDR3 is TGTGCCAGTTCACGGGGGCAGACTAATTCACCCCTCCACTTT.

This clonotype was picked up many times. The V and J genes are TRBV5-1 and TRBJ1-1; unclear D gene. The germline V gene encodes CDR1 SGHRS and CDR2 YFSETQ. Deletions cut 2 bases from V and 1 base from J, with 15 bases between. CDR3 size: 16 residues. CDR3 loop: CASSFSLRSSNTEAFF. Here the CDR3 DNA reads TGCGCCAGCAGCTTTTCCTTGAGGAGTTCGAACACTGAAGCTTTCTTT.

The V and J genes are TRBV7-9 and TRBJ2-6; no clear D. The V gene lost 5 bases and the J gene lost 0 bases, with 20 bases spanning the gap. Germline V gene data show CDR1 as SEHNR and CDR2 as FQNEAQ (reference sequence). This CDR3 is built from 19 residues. The CDR3 DNA follows: TGTGCCAGCAGCACGGCGGCACAGCGCCTAAACTCTGGGGCCAACGTCCTGACTTTC. Translation gives CASSTAAQRLNSGANVLTF.

This clonotype was recorded only once. This may be a read error: a much more frequent sequence differs by one nucleotide. The V call is TRBV7-9, the J call TRBJ1-1; 7 nucleotides agree with TRBD1. Germline trimming cut 5 bases from V and 5 bases from J; bases unmatched to any gene: 8. The CDR3 extends over 14 amino acids. Germline values: CDR1 SEHNR, CDR2 FQNEAQ (reference sequence). CDR3 region: CASSPVGGRTEAFF. For the CDR3, the DNA is TGTGCCAGCAGCCCAGTAGGGGGCCGAACTGAAGCTTTCTTT.

The rearrangement joins TRBV29-1 to TRBJ2-7; the D gene could be TRBD1 or TRBD2 (5 bases each). The CDR3 has 14 residues. The V end was cut by 3 bases, the J end by 6 bases, with 18 bases between. Germline CDR1 SQVTM, CDR2 ANQGSEA. The CDR3 DNA reads as TGCAGCGTTGACCGACTAAGAGGGGTCGGCGAGCAGTACTTC. This sequence encodes CSVDRLRGVGEQYF.

The CDR3 region is CASSPVGGAVDTGELFF. Written as DNA, the CDR3 is TGTGCCAGCAGCCCCGTCGGGGGGGCGGTCGACACCGGGGAGCTGTTTTTT. The rearrangement joins TRBV2 to TRBJ2-2; 8 bases agree with TRBD2. V was clipped by 6 bases and J by 3 bases; unmatched bases: 12. The CDR3 is 17 amino acids. From germline, CDR1 is SNHLY and CDR2 FYNNEI.

This clonotype was detected ten times or more. At one end the junction does not follow the germline gene, possibly because of a read error. The chain links TRBV5-4 to TRBJ1-5; no firm D call. Germline CDR1 reads SGHNT; CDR2 reads YYREEE (reference sequence). There are 14 residues in the CDR3. CDR3 loop: CASSLEAGNQPQHF. The CDR3 coding sequence is TGCGCCAGCAGCTTGGAGGCGGGAAATCAGCCCCAGCATTTT. Together with reference TRBV5-4 and TRBJ1-5, the CDR3 gives the full variable domain: ETGVTQSPTHLIKTRGQQVTLRCSSQSGHNTVSWYQQALGQGPQFIFQYYREEENGRGNFPPRFSGLQFPNYSSELNVNALELDDSALYLCASSLEAGNQPQHFGDGTRLSIL.

The V gene is TRBV24-1, the J gene TRBJ1-1; D not certain. V was pared by 3 bases and J by 2 bases, with 6 bases between. The CDR3 is 13 amino acids. Germline CDR1 reads KGHDR; CDR2 reads SFDVKD. In DNA, the CDR3 is TGTGCCACCAGTGATATGTCTAACACTGAAGCTTTCTTT. This gives the protein CATSDMSNTEAFF.

A word on this clonotype: Its ends do not fully match the called genes, so a read error is possible. CDR3 region: CASSLGSGLSTGTQYF. In nucleotides, the CDR3 is TGCGCCAGCAGCTTGGGTTCGGGTCTTAGCACAGGTACGCAGTATTTT. The gene calls are TRBV5-1 and TRBJ2-3, with D possibly being TRBD1 (5 bases). Germline loops: CDR1 SGHRS, CDR2 YFSETQ. The CDR3 length is 16 residues.